Listed here are 20 T cell receptor beta chains from one sample, sequenced in a study of blood T cell repertoires in COVID-19. Profiled with immunoSEQ multiplex PCR; TCRdb holds only in-frame clones, not every one. This sample has 150,000 or so clones; about 87% occur once, and the top ten carry around 1.4%. The sample consisted of peripheral blood. The receptors originated from a woman aged 45-65 years with acute or convalescent COVID-19.

This rearrangement joins TRBV5-6 to TRBJ1-2, with 9 bases aligning to TRBD1. The germline gives CDR1 SGHDT, CDR2 YYEEEE. This CDR3 has 15 residues. Trimming cost V 4 bases and J 4 bases; bases outside gene matches: 8. The CDR3 here is CASSLRQGGGYGYTF. In DNA, the CDR3 is TGTGCCAGCAGCCTTCGACAGGGGGGAGGCTATGGCTACACCTTC.

The chain links TRBV11-2 to TRBJ1-6; D uncertain. The CDR3 has 15 amino acids. CDR1 and CDR2 from the germline V gene are SGHAT and FQNNGV. V was clipped by 0 bases and J by 8 bases, with 11 bases between them. The CDR3 DNA reads as TGTGCCAGCAGCTTAGAGTCGGGGATGGATTCACCCCTCCACTTT. It translates to CASSLESGMDSPLHF.

The chain links TRBV7-9 to TRBJ2-1; 7 bases fit TRBD2. V was pared by 5 bases and J by 3 bases, with 7 bases of the junction left unmatched. This CDR3 has 15 amino acids. Germline CDR1 reads SEHNR; CDR2 reads FQNEAQ (reference sequence). As DNA, the CDR3 is TGTGCCAGCAGCCTTCTCTCGGGGGGCTACAATGAGCAGTTCTTC. Translation gives CASSLLSGGYNEQFF.

This sequence joins TRBV19 and TRBJ1-2, with TRBD1 matching 10 bases. Germline assignment: CDR1 LNHDA and CDR2 SQIVND (reference sequence). The CDR3 is 16 amino acids. V was clipped by 3 bases and J by 3 bases; unmatched bases: 7. The CDR3 DNA is TGTGCCAGTAGTATCACCGGGACAGGGGTTGACTATGGCTACACCTTC. Translating gives CASSITGTGVDYGYTF.

V is TRBV11-2 and J is TRBJ1-1; D is undetermined. The V end was cut by 5 bases, the J end by 10 bases, with 17 bases between. The CDR3 sequence is 13 residues long. Germline lookup yields CDR1 SGHAT and CDR2 FQNNGV. CDR3 nucleotides: TGTGCCAGCAGCAAGCGGCCGGTCGATCGAGCTTTCTTT. Its translation is CASSKRPVDRAFF.

The V call is TRBV30, the J call TRBJ1-1; D is possibly TRBD1 (5 bases). The V end was cut by 0 bases, the J end by 7 bases, with 12 bases between. Looked up from germline, CDR1 is GTSNPN and CDR2 is SVGIG (reference sequence). The CDR3 has 13 residues. The CDR3 DNA sequence: TGTGCCTGGAGTGTACGAAAGCAGGGTGAAGCTTTCTTT. This codes for CAWSVRKQGEAFF.

This clone has at least ten counts. The J gene is TRBJ1-1, the V gene TRBV11-2; the D gene is possibly TRBD1 (6 bases). The CDR3 is made up of 13 amino acids. Germline values: CDR1 SGHAT, CDR2 FQNNGV. V was pared by 11 bases and J by 1 base, with 14 bases between. The CDR3 nucleotides read TGTGCCGCTGTCTCAGGGGAGAACACTGAAGCTTTCTTT. Translating gives CAAVSGENTEAFF.

The chain has TRBV19 and TRBJ1-1, with a possible D match to TRBD1 (6 bases). With 7 bases removed from V and 1 base from J, the gap between germline ends came to 16 bases. Germline V lookup: CDR1 LNHDA, CDR2 SQIVND (reference sequence). CDR3 size: 15 residues. The DNA of the CDR3 is TGTGCCAGTATCCCCTCTTCAGGGGCGAACACTGAAGCTTTCTTT. It is translated as CASIPSSGANTEAFF. Full variable domain (missing parts from reference TRBV19 and TRBJ1-1): DGGITQSPKYLFRKEGQNVTLSCEQNLNHDAMYWYRQDPGQGLRLIYYSQIVNDFQKGDIAEGYSVSREKKESFPLTVTSAQKNPTAFYLCASIPSSGANTEAFFGQGTRLTVV.

The rearrangement links TRBV18 to TRBJ2-2, with TRBD1 identical over 7 bases. Losses at the gene ends were 0 bases for V and 2 bases for J; bases not matched to a gene: 3. This CDR3 spans 16 amino acids. Germline values: CDR1 KGHSH, CDR2 LQKENI. In nucleotides, the CDR3 is TGTGCCAGCTCACCACCGACAGGGATAAACACCGGGGAGCTGTTTTTT. Residues: CASSPPTGINTGELFF.

Worth noting for this clone: At one boundary the junction diverges from the germline segment, which might be a read error. The V call is TRBV30, the J call TRBJ2-7; D may be TRBD1 (6 bases). Germline V gives CDR1 GTSNPN, CDR2 SVGIG (reference sequence). The CDR3 runs to 13 residues. The CDR3 is CAWSPFSFGQHNF. As DNA, the CDR3 is TGTGCCTGGAGTCCATTCTCTTTTGGACAGCACAACTTC.

J is TRBJ1-1 and V is TRBV30, with D unresolved. V was cut by 1 base and J by 2 bases, with 8 bases left in between. Germline V gene lookup returns CDR1 GTSNPN and CDR2 SVGIG (reference sequence). This CDR3 has 13 residues. This CDR3 is CAWSAQENTEAFF. The CDR3 nucleotides read TGTGCCTGGAGTGCGCAGGAAAACACTGAAGCTTTCTTT.

The table lists this clone with a count of one. V and J are TRBV18 and TRBJ1-1; possible D gene TRBD1, 5 bases. Germline V gene data show CDR1 as KGHSH and CDR2 as LQKENI. V lost 1 base, J lost 8 bases, and 14 bases lay in between. The CDR3 extends over 14 amino acids. The CDR3: CASSPRGAALEAFF. Written as DNA, the CDR3 is TGTGCCAGCTCACCACGGGGCGCAGCGTTGGAAGCTTTCTTT.

The chain has TRBV10-3 and TRBJ2-7; 7 bases fit TRBD2. The V and J ends lost 10 bases and 9 bases, in that order; junction bases with no gene match: 9. The CDR3 extends over 11 amino acids. Germline V CDR1 and CDR2: ENHRY, SYGVKD. The chain's CDR3 is CATGGGQVQYF. CDR3 DNA sequence: TGTGCCACCGGGGGAGGGCAAGTGCAGTACTTC.

This rearrangement joins TRBV9 to TRBJ2-5; perhaps TRBD1 as D (5 bases). The CDR3 sequence is 14 residues long. Germline loops: CDR1 SGDLS, CDR2 YYNGEE. Trimming took 4 bases from V and 2 from J, leaving 12 bases between them. CDR3 region: CASSISGQQETQYF. CDR3 bases: TGTGCCAGCAGCATCTCAGGGCAGCAAGAGACCCAGTACTTC. Drawing the rest from reference TRBV9 and TRBJ2-5, the complete variable domain is DSGVTQTPKHLITATGQRVTLRCSPRSGDLSVYWYQQSLDQGLQFLIQYYNGEERAKGNILERFSAQQFPDLHSELNLSSLELGDSALYFCASSISGQQETQYFGPGTRLLVL.

The chain is built from TRBV3-1 (or the pseudogene TRBV3-2) and TRBJ2-1, with TRBD2 matching over 12 bases. With 5 bases clipped from V and 9 bases from J, the junction kept 5 bases outside the gene matches. Germline V gene sequence: CDR1 LGHDT, CDR2 YNNKEL (reference sequence). The CDR3 sequence is 14 residues long. In nucleotides, the CDR3 is TGTGCCAGCAGCACTCGGACTAGCGGGGTTGAGCAGTTCTTC. It codes for CASSTRTSGVEQFF.

Note on this clone: Other DNA sequences of this sample code for an identical CDR3. The CDR3 region has the DNA TGTGCCAGTAGTATAGGTACAGGACAAGAGACCCAGTACTTC. This sequence encodes CASSIGTGQETQYF. The V call is TRBV19, the J call TRBJ2-5, with a tentative D call TRBD1 (5 bases). Germline V CDR1 and CDR2: LNHDA, SQIVND (reference sequence). CDR3 length equals 14 residues. V was clipped by 1 base and J by 2 bases, with 8 bases between them.

The rearrangement uses TRBV27 and TRBJ1-2; D gene ambiguous. The CDR3 contains 14 residues. With 4 bases removed from V and 0 bases from J, the gap between germline ends came to 9 bases. The germline CDR1 and CDR2 sequences are MNHEY and SMNVEV (reference sequence). CDR3 bases: TGTGCCAGCAGTTCCACCCTAGCTAACTATGGCTACACCTTC. Residues: CASSSTLANYGYTF.

The chain combines TRBV4-3 with TRBJ1-2, with TRBD1 as a possible D gene (5 bases). There are 14 residues in the CDR3. Between the trimmed V and J ends, which lost 1 base and 4 bases, there was a span of 10 bases. Germline lookup yields CDR1 LGHNA and CDR2 YSLEER. For the CDR3, the DNA is TGCGCCAGCAGCCAAGGAATAGGGGTCTATGGCTACACCTTC. Residues: CASSQGIGVYGYTF.

The V gene is TRBV28, the J gene TRBJ1-2, with D maybe TRBD1 (6 bases). With 4 bases removed from V and 4 bases from J, the gap between germline ends came to 13 bases. Looked up from germline, CDR1 is MDHEN and CDR2 is SYDVKM. This CDR3 is 14 amino acids long. The CDR3 DNA is TGTGCCAGCAGTTCATCGACAGGCGTCTATGGCTACACCTTC. Translation gives CASSSSTGVYGYTF.

This clone was counted only a few times. This sequence joins TRBV4-3 and TRBJ1-3, with D unresolved. Trimming took off 5 bases at V and 0 bases at J, with 11 bases between the two ends. The CDR3 runs to 15 residues. Germline-derived CDR1 and CDR2 are LGHNA and YSLEER. CDR3 in amino acids: CASSGDLGSGNTIYF. CDR3 bases: TGCGCCAGCAGCGGAGACCTAGGCTCTGGAAACACCATATATTTT.